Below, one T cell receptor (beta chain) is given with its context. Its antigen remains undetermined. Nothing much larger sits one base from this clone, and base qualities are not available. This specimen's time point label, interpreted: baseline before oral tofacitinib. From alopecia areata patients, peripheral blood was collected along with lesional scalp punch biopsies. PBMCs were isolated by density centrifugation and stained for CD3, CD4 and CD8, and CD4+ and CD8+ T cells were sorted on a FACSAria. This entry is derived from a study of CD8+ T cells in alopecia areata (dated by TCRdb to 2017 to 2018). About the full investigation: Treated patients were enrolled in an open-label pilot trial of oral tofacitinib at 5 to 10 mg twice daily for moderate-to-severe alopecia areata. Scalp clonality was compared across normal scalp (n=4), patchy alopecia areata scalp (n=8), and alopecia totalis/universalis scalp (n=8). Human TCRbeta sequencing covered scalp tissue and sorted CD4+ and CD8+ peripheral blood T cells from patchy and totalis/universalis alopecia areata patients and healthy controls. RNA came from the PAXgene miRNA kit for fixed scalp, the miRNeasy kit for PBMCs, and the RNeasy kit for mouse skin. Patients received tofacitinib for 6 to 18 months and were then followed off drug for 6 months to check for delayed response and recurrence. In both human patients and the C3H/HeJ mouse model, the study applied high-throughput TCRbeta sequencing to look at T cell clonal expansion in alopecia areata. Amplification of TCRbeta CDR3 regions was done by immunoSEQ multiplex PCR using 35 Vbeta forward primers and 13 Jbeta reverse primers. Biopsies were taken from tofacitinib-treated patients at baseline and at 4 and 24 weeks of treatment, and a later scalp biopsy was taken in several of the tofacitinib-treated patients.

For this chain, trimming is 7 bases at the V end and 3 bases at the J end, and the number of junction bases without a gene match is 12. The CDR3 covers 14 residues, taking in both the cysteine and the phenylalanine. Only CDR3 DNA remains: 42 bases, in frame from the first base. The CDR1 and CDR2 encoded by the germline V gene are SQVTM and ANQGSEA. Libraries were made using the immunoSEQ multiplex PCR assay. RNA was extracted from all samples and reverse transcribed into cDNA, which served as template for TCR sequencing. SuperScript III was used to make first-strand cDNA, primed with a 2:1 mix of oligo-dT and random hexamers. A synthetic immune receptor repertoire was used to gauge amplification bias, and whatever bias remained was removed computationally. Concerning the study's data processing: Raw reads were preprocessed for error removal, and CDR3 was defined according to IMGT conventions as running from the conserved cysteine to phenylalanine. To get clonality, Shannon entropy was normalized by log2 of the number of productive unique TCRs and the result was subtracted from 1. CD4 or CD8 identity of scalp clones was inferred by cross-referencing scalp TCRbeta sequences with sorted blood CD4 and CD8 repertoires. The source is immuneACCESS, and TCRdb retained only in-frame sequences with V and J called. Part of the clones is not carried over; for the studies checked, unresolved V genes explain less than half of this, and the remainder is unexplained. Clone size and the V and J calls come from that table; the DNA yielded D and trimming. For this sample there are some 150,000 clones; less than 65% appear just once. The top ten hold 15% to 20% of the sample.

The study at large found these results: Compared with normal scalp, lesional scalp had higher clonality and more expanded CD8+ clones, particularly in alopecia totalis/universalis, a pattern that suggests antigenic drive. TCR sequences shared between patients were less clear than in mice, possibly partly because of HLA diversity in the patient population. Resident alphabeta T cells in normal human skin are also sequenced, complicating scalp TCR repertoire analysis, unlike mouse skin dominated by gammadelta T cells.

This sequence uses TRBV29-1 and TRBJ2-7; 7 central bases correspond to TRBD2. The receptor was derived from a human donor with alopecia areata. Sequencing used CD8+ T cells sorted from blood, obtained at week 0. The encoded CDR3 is CSAWGGLLHYEQYF. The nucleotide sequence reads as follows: TGCAGCGCCTGGGGGGGACTCCTGCACTACGAGCAGTACTTC.